The 28 T cell receptor beta chains given below trace back to one sample, sequenced in a study of blood T cell repertoires in COVID-19. Using immunoSEQ multiplex PCR, the repertoire was profiled, and TCRdb retains in-frame clones only, with some absent. The sample lists 150,000 or so clones, roughly 80% occurring once. The source material was peripheral blood. Receptors originate from a woman aged 60-70 years with acute or convalescent COVID-19.

This sequence joins TRBV4-1 and TRBJ1-1, with 7 bases identical to TRBD1. V dropped 1 base and J dropped 7; count of bases not matched to a gene: 3. Germline lookup yields CDR1 MGHRA and CDR2 YSYEKL. CDR3 length: 13 amino acids. The CDR3 DNA follows: TGCGCCAGCAGCCAAGCAAGGGACAGTGAAGCTTTCTTT. This codes for CASSQARDSEAFF.

The chain is built from TRBV7-8 and TRBJ1-5; the D gene is possibly TRBD1 (6 bases). With 5 bases removed from V and 4 bases from J, the gap between germline ends came to 15 bases. Germline CDR1 is SGHVS and CDR2 is FQNEAQ. The CDR3 sequence is 15 residues long. In DNA, the CDR3 is TGTGCCAGCAGCCCCGGGGGGGGGACAAATCAGCCCCAGCATTTT. Translation: CASSPGGGTNQPQHF.

This clone was observed a single time. The V call is TRBV28, the J call TRBJ1-1; 10 bases map to TRBD1. V gave up 7 bases and J gave up 3 bases; unmatched junction bases: 5. There are 14 residues in the CDR3. Germline CDR1 reads MDHEN; CDR2 reads SYDVKM. CDR3 sequence (DNA): TGTGCCAGCACCCGCGACAGGGGGCACACTGAAGCTTTCTTT. It is translated as CASTRDRGHTEAFF.

This chain uses TRBV5-1 with TRBJ1-2; TRBD1 aligns across 9 bases. V was clipped by 0 bases and J by 5 bases; unmatched bases: 8. This CDR3 is 16 amino acids long. CDR1 is SGHRS, CDR2 YFSETQ, per germline. The CDR3 sequence: CASSLDGTGSPYGYTF. CDR3 DNA sequence: TGCGCCAGCAGCTTGGATGGGACAGGGTCCCCTTATGGCTACACCTTC.

The chain uses TRBV18 and TRBJ2-5; weak D call: TRBD1 (5 bases). Trimming pared 3 bases from V and 1 base from J, leaving 9 bases between. In germline, CDR1 is KGHSH, CDR2 LQKENI. CDR3 length: 14 residues. The CDR3, as DNA: TGTGCCAGCTCACCTCAGGGTACCCAAGAGACCCAGTACTTC. It yields the protein CASSPQGTQETQYF.

V gene TRBV9 combines with J gene TRBJ2-3; 9 nucleotides match TRBD2. Germline CDR1 and CDR2: SGDLS and YYNGEE. The V segment lost 1 base and the J segment 5 bases; nucleotides outside the gene matches: 5. This CDR3 region has 15 residues. The CDR3 protein is CASSVSMREGDTQYF. The CDR3 bases are TGTGCCAGCAGCGTATCGATGCGGGAGGGAGATACGCAGTATTTT.

This clone has a handful of counts. V usage is TRBV12-3 or TRBV12-4 and J usage is TRBJ1-5; D is ambiguous. The V and J ends lost 5 bases and 5 bases respectively, with 7 bases between them. CDR3 length: 12 amino acids. The CDR3 bases are TGTGCCAGCAGTCGGTCGGATCAGCCCCAGCATTTT. Encoded protein: CASSRSDQPQHF.

The V gene is TRBV16, the J gene TRBJ1-2; a weak D match, TRBD1 (6 bases). Germline V CDR1 and CDR2: KGHSY, FQNENV. This CDR3 has 13 residues. Deletions cut 0 bases from V and 7 bases from J, with 9 bases between. For the CDR3, the DNA is TGTGCCAGCAGCCAATCGCGGGGGGCTGGCTACACCTTC. The encoded protein is CASSQSRGAGYTF.

The chain is built from TRBV5-6 and TRBJ1-5; the D gene is possibly TRBD1 (6 bases). CDR1 and CDR2 (germline): SGHDT, YYEEEE. CDR3 length: 15 amino acids. Trimming cost V 4 bases and J 2 bases, with 13 bases left between them. The CDR3 DNA reads TGTGCCAGCAGCGCTACAGGGCGCGGCAATCAGCCCCAGCATTTT. Encoded protein: CASSATGRGNQPQHF.

The chain uses TRBV7-8 and TRBJ1-2; D might be TRBD1 (5 bases). The V gene's germline CDR1 is SGHVS and CDR2 FQNEAQ. Trimming pared 5 bases from V and 3 bases from J, leaving 13 bases between. The CDR3 is 14 residues long. The CDR3 is CASSHGHLDYGYTF. In DNA form, the CDR3 reads TGTGCCAGCAGCCACGGACACTTAGACTATGGCTACACCTTC.

The J gene is TRBJ2-5, the V gene TRBV5-4; 7 nucleotides match TRBD2. V trimming: 4 bases; J trimming: 2 bases; junction bases outside the gene matches: 8. The germline V gene encodes CDR1 SGHNT and CDR2 YYREEE (reference sequence). This CDR3 has 15 residues. The CDR3 DNA reads TGTGCCAGCAGCCCAGGACTAGGCATACAAGAGACCCAGTACTTC. Translated, it gives CASSPGLGIQETQYF.

The chain employs TRBV10-3 and TRBJ2-3; D unclear. Between the trimmed V and J ends, which lost 9 bases and 1 base, there was a span of 5 bases. The CDR3 sequence is 11 residues long. The germline gives CDR1 ENHRY, CDR2 SYGVKD. CDR3 in DNA: TGTGCCATTCAGGGCACAGATACGCAGTATTTT. Its translation: CAIQGTDTQYF.

CDR3 DNA: TGTGCCATCAGTGACGGGCGGGGCTCAAGCGAGCAGTACTTC. Translating gives CAISDGRGSSEQYF. The genes are TRBV10-3 and TRBJ2-7; possibly TRBD2 for D (6 bases). Between the trimmed V and J ends, which lost 3 bases and 6 bases, there was a span of 15 bases. The germline V gene encodes CDR1 ENHRY and CDR2 SYGVKD. The CDR3 loop spans 14 amino acids.

Remarks on this clone: The identical CDR3 is also encoded by other nucleotide sequences in the sample. V usage is TRBV6-5 and J usage is TRBJ1-6; 7 nucleotides align to TRBD1. This CDR3 spans 15 amino acids. Germline V gene data show CDR1 as MNHEY and CDR2 as SVGAGI. V lost 6 bases and J lost 0; bases outside the gene matches: 2. The DNA for the CDR3 is TGTGCCAGCAGGGGACAGAGCTCCTATAATTCACCCCTCCACTTT. Translated, it gives CASRGQSSYNSPLHF.

The genes are TRBV5-1 and TRBJ1-1; D possibly corresponds to TRBD1 (5 bases). The CDR3 runs 16 residues. The V and J ends lost 6 bases and 0 bases respectively, with 18 bases between them. Germline CDR1 reads SGHRS; CDR2 reads YFSETQ. The CDR3 nucleotides read TGCGCCAGCAACCCTCTCCAGGGAAGCATGAACACTGAAGCTTTCTTT. This encodes CASNPLQGSMNTEAFF.

V and J are TRBV27 and TRBJ2-4; D perhaps matches TRBD1 (7 bases). The V end was cut by 10 bases, the J end by 1 base, with 17 bases between. The CDR3 spans 15 residues. Germline CDR1 and CDR2: MNHEY and SMNVEV (reference sequence). CDR3 protein: CATRGAVTAKNIQYF. In DNA form, the CDR3 reads TGTGCCACCAGGGGGGCGGTAACGGCCAAAAACATTCAGTACTTC.

The table lists this clone with a few counts. The chain is built from TRBV7-3 and TRBJ2-2, with 8 bases matching TRBD1. Germline trimming cut 4 bases from V and 3 bases from J; bases unmatched to any gene: 10. The CDR3 covers 17 residues. The V gene's germline CDR1 is SGHTA and CDR2 FQGTGA. The CDR3 DNA reads TGTGCCAGCAGCTCCAAGGGCGGACAGGGATACACCGGGGAGCTGTTTTTT. It encodes CASSSKGGQGYTGELFF.

The genes are TRBV9 and TRBJ1-6; the D gene is possibly TRBD1 (6 bases). Germline lookup yields CDR1 SGDLS and CDR2 YYNGEE. The germline V and J ends were trimmed by 5 bases and 9 bases, with 21 bases remaining between them. The CDR3 is made up of 16 amino acids. The CDR3 nucleotides are TGTGCCAGCAGTGATCAAAGGGGGAATTACGGTTCACCCCTCCACTTT. Amino acids: CASSDQRGNYGSPLHF. The full variable domain, rest sourced from reference TRBV9 and TRBJ1-6, is DSGVTQTPKHLITATGQRVTLRCSPRSGDLSVYWYQQSLDQGLQFLIQYYNGEERAKGNILERFSAQQFPDLHSELNLSSLELGDSALYFCASSDQRGNYGSPLHFGNGTRLTVT.

In regard to this clone: The sample holds other DNA sequences that translate to the same CDR3. CDR3 region: CASSVEGTTNYGYTF. The DNA of the CDR3 is TGTGCCAGCAGCGTAGAAGGGACAACTAACTATGGCTACACCTTC. The chain employs TRBV9 and TRBJ1-2; weak D call: TRBD1 (6 bases). The V and J ends lost 0 bases and 0 bases respectively, with 9 bases between them. The CDR3 length is 15 residues. Germline values: CDR1 SGDLS, CDR2 YYNGEE.

This chain uses TRBV19 with TRBJ1-2, with D tentatively TRBD1 (6 bases). From germline, CDR1 is LNHDA and CDR2 SQIVND (reference sequence). The ends were cut back, 3 bases at V and 2 bases at J, with 13 bases in the middle. The CDR3 loop spans 15 amino acids. CDR3: CASSITGRQNYGYTF. For the CDR3, the DNA is TGTGCCAGTAGTATCACAGGGCGACAAAACTATGGCTACACCTTC.

The chain joins TRBV10-3 to TRBJ2-3, with TRBD2 matching 13 bases. CDR1 and CDR2 (germline): ENHRY, SYGVKD. The CDR3 covers 12 residues. Losses at the gene ends were 5 bases for V and 12 bases for J; bases not matched to a gene: 2. In DNA, the CDR3 is TGTGCCATCAGTACTAGCGGGGGGGTTCAGTATTTT. It is translated as CAISTSGGVQYF.

This chain links TRBV28 with TRBJ2-3; 8 bases agree with TRBD2. The CDR3 totals 16 residues. V shed 5 bases, J shed 6 bases, and the junction held 13 bases outside the gene matches. Germline lookup yields CDR1 MDHEN and CDR2 SYDVKM. The CDR3 region is CASSARPAGVVDTQYF. The CDR3 bases are TGTGCCAGCAGTGCCCGGCCAGCGGGGGTTGTGGATACGCAGTATTTT.

V usage is TRBV19 and J usage is TRBJ1-5, with 7 bases that match TRBD1. The V gene's germline CDR1 is LNHDA and CDR2 SQIVND (reference sequence). V dropped 6 bases and J dropped 4; count of bases not matched to a gene: 9. The length of the CDR3 is 15 residues. Here the CDR3 reads CASRNPGQINQPQHF. For the CDR3, the DNA is TGTGCCAGTAGGAATCCGGGACAGATAAATCAGCCCCAGCATTTT.

The chain combines TRBV6-5 with TRBJ1-1; D is perhaps TRBD1 (5 bases). The V end lost 7 bases, the J end lost 4 bases, and 16 bases lay between the germline ends. This CDR3 spans 14 amino acids. The germline V gene has CDR1 MNHEY and CDR2 SVGAGI. The CDR3 nucleotides are TGTGCCAGCACCCGGGGGGGAAGGGGCACTGAAGCTTTCTTT. Its translation is CASTRGGRGTEAFF.

This chain uses TRBV24-1 with TRBJ1-2, with 9 nucleotides matching TRBD1. CDR1 KGHDR and CDR2 SFDVKD come from the germline V gene. The V segment lost 3 bases and the J segment 5 bases; nucleotides outside the gene matches: 12. This CDR3 has 17 amino acids. The chain's CDR3 is CATSDRTGGRLKYGYTF. For the CDR3, the DNA is TGTGCCACCAGTGATCGAACAGGGGGCCGGCTCAAATATGGCTACACCTTC.

CDR3 in DNA: TGTGCCAGCCAAGACAGGGTGTTCTCCGGGGAGCTGTTTTTT. This gives the protein CASQDRVFSGELFF. The rearrangement links TRBV6-4 to TRBJ2-2; 7 nucleotides match TRBD1. CDR1 and CDR2 from the germline V gene are MRHNA and SNTAGT. With V trimmed by 8 bases and J by 6 bases, 9 bases remained unmatched. The CDR3 is 14 amino acids.

The chain recombines TRBV5-1 with TRBJ2-2; TRBD1 agrees at 9 bases. From germline, CDR1 is SGHRS and CDR2 YFSETQ. J gave up 3 bases and V 6 bases, and 3 bases lay outside the gene matches. The CDR3 loop spans 14 amino acids. The chain's CDR3 is CASTRQGDTGELFF. CDR3 nucleotides: TGCGCCAGCACCAGACAGGGGGACACCGGGGAGCTGTTTTTT.

Remarks on this clone: One junction end disagrees with the germline gene, perhaps due to a read error. The CDR3 spells CASRLGTGGQPQHF. CDR3 nucleotide sequence: TGTGCCAGCAGATTAGGGACAGGGGGGCAGCCCCAGCATTTT. J is TRBJ1-5 and V is TRBV7-2; 11 bases agree with TRBD1. The CDR3 spans 14 residues. CDR1 is SGHTA, CDR2 FQGNSA, per germline. The full variable domain, rest sourced from reference TRBV7-2 and TRBJ1-5, is GAGVSQSPSNKVTEKGKDVELRCDPISGHTALYWYRQSLGQGLEFLIYFQGNSAPDKSGLPSDRFSAERTGGSVSTLTIQRTQQEDSAVYLCASRLGTGGQPQHFGDGTRLSIL.